The 29 T cell receptor beta chains reported below all come from one sample, sequenced in a study of blood T cell repertoires in COVID-19. TCRdb keeps only in-frame clones here, not all; method: immunoSEQ multiplex PCR. Seen here are about 270,000 clones, 75% to 90% observed once, and the top ten hold roughly 2.3%. The material sequenced was PBMCs or T cells enriched from blood (not recorded which). The source of these receptors is a woman aged 18 to 35 who had recovered from COVID-19.

This chain uses TRBV10-1 with TRBJ2-3, with 11 bases identical to TRBD2. V gave up 5 bases and J gave up 8 bases; unmatched junction bases: 3. Germline assignment: CDR1 WNHNN and CDR2 SYGVQD (reference sequence). CDR3 length: 13 amino acids. The CDR3 protein is CASSSSGGITQYF. DNA for the CDR3: TGCGCCAGCAGTTCTAGCGGGGGGATTACGCAGTATTTT.

The chain couples TRBV6-5 to TRBJ1-4; D might be TRBD1 (6 bases). The germline V gene encodes CDR1 MNHEY and CDR2 SVGAGI. The CDR3 consists of 14 residues. V was trimmed by 3 bases and J by 4 bases, leaving 9 bases between them. CDR3 loop: CASSYAGDNEKLFF. The CDR3 coding sequence is TGTGCCAGCAGTTATGCAGGGGATAATGAAAAACTGTTTTTT.

The chain carries TRBV27 and TRBJ2-7; 9 bases align to TRBD1. This CDR3 is built from 16 residues. Unmatched junction bases numbered 10, after V lost 0 bases and J lost 7 bases. The V gene's germline CDR1 is MNHEY and CDR2 SMNVEV (reference sequence). The CDR3 loop reads CASSLSATGGVEEQYF. The CDR3 DNA reads as TGTGCCAGCAGTTTATCCGCGACAGGGGGGGTGGAAGAGCAGTACTTC.

This chain uses TRBV7-3 with TRBJ1-2; TRBD1 might be the D (5 bases). Germline CDR1 is SGHTA and CDR2 is FQGTGA. The CDR3 loop spans 13 amino acids. Trimming removed 4 bases at V and 7 bases at J, with 13 bases between. The CDR3 loop reads CASSSPGFSGYTF. CDR3 in DNA: TGTGCCAGCAGCTCACCAGGGTTCTCTGGCTACACCTTC.

The chain links TRBV13 to TRBJ2-1; D is undetermined. The CDR3 covers 12 residues. CDR1 PRHDT and CDR2 FYEKMQ come from the germline V gene (reference sequence). Trimming cost V 1 base and J 8 bases, with 6 bases left between them. The CDR3 sequence is CASSLARDEQFF. CDR3 nucleotides: TGTGCCAGCAGCTTAGCCCGGGATGAGCAGTTCTTC. The full variable domain, completed using reference TRBV13 and TRBJ2-1, is AAGVIQSPRHLIKEKRETATLKCYPIPRHDTVYWYQQGPGQDPQFLISFYEKMQSDKGSIPDRFSAQQFSDYHSELNMSSLELGDSALYFCASSLARDEQFFGPGTRLTVL.

The V and J genes are TRBV6-5 and TRBJ1-5; 8 bases line up with TRBD1. J gave up 6 bases and V 6 bases, and 7 bases lay outside the gene matches. CDR3 size: 14 residues. CDR1 is MNHEY and CDR2 is SVGAGI in the germline V gene. The CDR3 region has the DNA TGTGCCAGCAGGAAGACAGGGGAGGGTCAGCCCCAGCATTTT. It is translated as CASRKTGEGQPQHF.

This chain links TRBV2 with TRBJ1-2; 10 bases fit TRBD1. The CDR3 consists of 15 residues. Germline V gives CDR1 SNHLY, CDR2 FYNNEI. The junction had 11 bases not matched to a gene; V was cut back by 8 bases and J by 5 bases. The CDR3 sequence: CASDLWGTGDYGYTF. The CDR3 coding sequence is TGTGCCAGCGACCTTTGGGGGACAGGGGATTATGGCTACACCTTC.

The chain carries TRBV6-4 and TRBJ2-2, with 8 nucleotides matching TRBD2. CDR1 MRHNA and CDR2 SNTAGT come from the germline V gene. Trimming cost V 4 bases and J 6 bases; bases outside gene matches: 4. This CDR3 has 14 amino acids. In DNA, the CDR3 is TGTGCCAGCAGTGCGAGCGGGGGTGCCGGGGAGCTGTTTTTT. This sequence encodes CASSASGGAGELFF.

V is TRBV20-1 and J is TRBJ2-7; D is ambiguous. CDR3 size: 11 residues. V shed 2 bases and J shed 7 bases, with 9 bases lying between them. The germline V gene has CDR1 DFQATT and CDR2 SNEGSKA (reference sequence). The CDR3 region is CSARLGREQYF. DNA for the CDR3: TGCAGTGCTAGACTAGGAAGAGAGCAGTACTTC.

The chain has TRBV28 and TRBJ1-2, with unresolved D. The V gene's germline CDR1 is MDHEN and CDR2 SYDVKM. Between the trimmed V and J ends, which lost 1 base and 10 bases, there was a span of 13 bases. The CDR3 runs 13 residues. CDR3 bases: TGTGCCAGCAGTTTATTGAACATGAGGTTCTACACCTTC. It translates to CASSLLNMRFYTF.

This sequence joins TRBV18 and TRBJ2-5; D is unresolved. Germline V gene sequence: CDR1 KGHSH, CDR2 LQKENI. V shed 8 bases and J shed 1 base, with 5 bases lying between them. CDR3 length equals 11 residues. The CDR3 sequence: CASLFQETQYF. The CDR3 nucleotides are TGTGCCAGCCTCTTCCAAGAGACCCAGTACTTC.

V gene TRBV2 combines with J gene TRBJ1-6; D ambiguous. V dropped 3 bases and J dropped 6 bases, with 9 bases sitting between them. The germline V gene has CDR1 SNHLY and CDR2 FYNNEI. CDR3 length equals 14 residues. The DNA for the CDR3 is TGTGCCAGCAGTGATGTACACCTTAATTCACCCCTCCACTTT. This translates into CASSDVHLNSPLHF.

Note on this clone: Other DNA sequences in this specimen translate into the identical CDR3. This chain connects TRBV5-1 to TRBJ1-6, with TRBD1 matching 9 bases. The CDR3 covers 14 residues. Germline lookup yields CDR1 SGHRS and CDR2 YFSETQ. V was pared by 4 bases and J by 6 bases, with 2 bases of the junction left unmatched. The DNA of the CDR3 is TGCGCCAGCAGCCTGGGACAGGGTAATTCACCCCTCCACTTT. Protein sequence: CASSLGQGNSPLHF.

J is TRBJ1-2 and V is TRBV11-2; 7 bases agree with TRBD1. Trimming at V came to 6 bases and at J to 3 bases, leaving 10 bases not matched to a gene. Germline V gene lookup returns CDR1 SGHAT and CDR2 FQNNGV. The CDR3 loop spans 15 amino acids. Here the CDR3 reads CASRRDRTWDYGYTF. Written as DNA, the CDR3 is TGTGCCAGCAGGAGGGACAGAACGTGGGACTATGGCTACACCTTC.

This chain connects TRBV19 to TRBJ1-5; weak D call: TRBD1 (6 bases). Trimming stripped 6 bases from V and 8 bases from J, with 17 bases between. This CDR3 has 14 residues. Germline V gives CDR1 LNHDA, CDR2 SQIVND (reference sequence). This CDR3 reads CASRNRGGAEPQHF. The CDR3 coding sequence is TGTGCCAGTAGAAATCGGGGGGGCGCAGAGCCCCAGCATTTT. Using reference TRBV19 and TRBJ1-5 for the parts outside the CDR3, the full variable domain is DGGITQSPKYLFRKEGQNVTLSCEQNLNHDAMYWYRQDPGQGLRLIYYSQIVNDFQKGDIAEGYSVSREKKESFPLTVTSAQKNPTAFYLCASRNRGGAEPQHFGDGTRLSIL.

CDR3 DNA sequence: TGTGCCAGCAGTTACTCGGGCGGGGGGATCTACGAGCAGTACTTC. It translates to CASSYSGGGIYEQYF. The chain carries TRBV6-6 and TRBJ2-7; 8 nucleotides line up with TRBD2. Germline lookup yields CDR1 MNHNY and CDR2 SVGAGI (reference sequence). This CDR3 is built from 15 residues. Trimming at V came to 0 bases and at J to 3 bases, leaving 4 bases not matched to a gene.

The chain combines TRBV27 with TRBJ2-3, with D possibly being TRBD1 (6 bases). CDR1 is MNHEY, CDR2 SMNVEV, per germline (reference sequence). Trimming removed 1 base at V and 3 bases at J, with 8 bases between. The CDR3 covers 14 residues. The CDR3 DNA reads as TGTGCCAGCAGTTTATTAGGGGGTACAGATACGCAGTATTTT. Encoded protein: CASSLLGGTDTQYF.

In its sample, this clone was seen a few times. V gene TRBV10-1 combines with J gene TRBJ2-1, with 8 bases matching TRBD1. Germline assignment: CDR1 WNHNN and CDR2 SYGVQD (reference sequence). Germline trimming cut 4 bases from V and 8 bases from J; bases unmatched to any gene: 10. CDR3 length: 15 residues. The CDR3 reads CASSAGTGREHEQFF. The CDR3 nucleotides are TGCGCCAGCAGTGCCGGGACAGGTAGAGAGCATGAGCAGTTCTTC.

The gene calls are TRBV19 and TRBJ2-7; the match to TRBD1 covers 7 bases. In germline, CDR1 is LNHDA, CDR2 SQIVND (reference sequence). There are 14 residues in the CDR3. The J segment lost 4 bases and the V segment lost 6 bases, leaving 9 bases of the junction unmatched. The CDR3 loop reads CASSPRGFGYEQYF. The CDR3 DNA is TGTGCCAGTAGCCCCAGGGGGTTCGGGTACGAGCAGTACTTC.

This CDR3 is CASSIRQMNTEAFF. The CDR3 DNA is TGTGCCAGTAGTATCAGGCAAATGAACACTGAAGCTTTCTTT. The chain links TRBV19 to TRBJ1-1; no clear D. Trimming removed 3 bases from V and 0 bases from J, with 8 bases in between. CDR3 length equals 14 residues. CDR1 and CDR2 (germline): LNHDA, SQIVND (reference sequence).

The rearrangement uses TRBV28 and TRBJ2-5, with 9 bases matching TRBD1. The CDR3 length is 16 residues. Looked up from germline, CDR1 is MDHEN and CDR2 is SYDVKM. With V trimmed by 3 bases and J by 3 bases, 8 bases remained unmatched. Here the CDR3 reads CASSFLATGGEETQYF. DNA for the CDR3: TGTGCCAGCAGTTTTCTTGCGACAGGGGGTGAAGAGACCCAGTACTTC.

This chain uses TRBV9 with TRBJ1-2; 9 nucleotides align to TRBD1. Germline CDR1 is SGDLS and CDR2 is YYNGEE. This CDR3 region has 16 residues. The junction had 10 bases not matched to a gene; V was cut back by 3 bases and J by 4 bases. CDR3 residues: CASSGQTQGAGYGYTF. The CDR3 DNA reads TGTGCCAGCAGCGGCCAAACACAGGGGGCTGGCTATGGCTACACCTTC.

The chain combines TRBV5-1 with TRBJ2-3; D remains unclear. Per germline, CDR1 SGHRS and CDR2 YFSETQ. Trimming cost V 4 bases and J 0 bases, with 12 bases left between them. This CDR3 has 15 amino acids. This chain's CDR3 is CASSESRPSTDTQYF. CDR3 bases: TGCGCCAGCAGCGAAAGCAGGCCTAGCACAGATACGCAGTATTTT.

This chain links TRBV7-6 with TRBJ2-3, with 10 nucleotides matching TRBD1. Germline loops: CDR1 SGHVS, CDR2 FNYEAQ. The CDR3 extends over 17 amino acids. J was trimmed by 6 bases and V by 1 base; bases with no gene match: 10. This CDR3 is CASSLGGGQGLGDTQYF. The DNA of the CDR3 is TGTGCCAGCAGCTTAGGAGGGGGACAGGGGCTCGGGGATACGCAGTATTTT.

The chain employs TRBV5-4 and TRBJ1-4; D is unresolved. This CDR3 spans 13 amino acids. Germline-derived CDR1 and CDR2 are SGHNT and YYREEE (reference sequence). V lost 1 base to trimming and J lost 7 bases, with 8 bases between them. CDR3 protein: CASSLINGEKLFF. DNA for the CDR3: TGTGCCAGCAGCTTGATTAACGGTGAAAAACTGTTTTTT.

This chain links TRBV6-9 with TRBJ2-1; 9 bases map to TRBD2. The J segment lost 7 bases and the V segment lost 6 bases, leaving 10 bases of the junction unmatched. The CDR3 spans 15 residues. The V gene's germline CDR1 is MNHGY and CDR2 SVAAGI. The CDR3 sequence is CASRTGGGDRNEQFF. Written as DNA, the CDR3 is TGTGCCAGCAGAACGGGCGGGGGGGATAGAAATGAGCAGTTCTTC.

The chain recombines TRBV5-1 with TRBJ2-7, with 8 bases fitting TRBD1. From germline, CDR1 is SGHRS and CDR2 YFSETQ. The CDR3 sequence is 15 residues long. Trimming removed 1 base from V and 6 bases from J; junction bases left unmatched: 9. The chain's CDR3 is CASSLIPGQAGEQYF. The CDR3 DNA follows: TGCGCCAGCAGCTTGATTCCGGGACAGGCGGGCGAGCAGTACTTC.

The chain joins TRBV5-4 to TRBJ1-4, with TRBD1 identical over 7 bases. The CDR3 runs to 15 residues. With 4 bases clipped from V and 3 bases from J, the junction kept 6 bases outside the gene matches. Germline V gives CDR1 SGHNT, CDR2 YYREEE (reference sequence). The CDR3 bases are TGTGCCAGCAGCCGAAGACAGGGCCCTAATGAAAAACTGTTTTTT. This sequence encodes CASSRRQGPNEKLFF.

The chain recombines TRBV11-2 with TRBJ2-1; the match to TRBD1 covers 11 bases. Germline V gene sequence: CDR1 SGHAT, CDR2 FQNNGV. The junction had 7 bases not matched to a gene; V was cut back by 4 bases and J by 5 bases. The CDR3 loop spans 16 amino acids. The CDR3 is CASSSWTGGTNNEQFF. The DNA of the CDR3 is TGTGCCAGCAGCTCATGGACAGGGGGCACGAACAATGAGCAGTTCTTC. The complete variable domain, with remaining parts taken from reference TRBV11-2 and TRBJ2-1, reads EAGVAQSPRYKIIEKRQSVAFWCNPISGHATLYWYQQILGQGPKLLIQFQNNGVVDDSQLPKDRFSAERLKGVDSTLKIQPAKLEDSAVYLCASSSWTGGTNNEQFFGPGTRLTVL.